Listed below are T cell receptor beta chains from one sample, sequenced in a study of graft-versus-host responses after intestinal transplantation. Measured with immunoSEQ multiplex PCR; TCRdb has only the in-frame clones, and not every one. The sample holds approximately 99,000 clones; roughly 91% are singletons and the top ten take approximately 0.18%. These receptors lack a known antigen. The sample in question was unstimulated CD4+ T cells sorted from spleen or lymph node cells, obtained before transplant. The source of these receptors is a human donor who was the organ donor for an intestinal transplant. CDR3s include the opening cysteine and the closing phenylalanine or tryptophan. The order of the fields is V gene, J gene, D gene, CDR3 protein. A D gene is named only where the DNA matches it firmly.

>TRBV7-2|TRBJ2-7|NA
CASKPGPHSYEQYF
>TRBV5-8|NA|NA
CASSLRGPSYEQYF
>TRBV27|TRBJ1-6|NA
CASSPWALYNSPLHF
>TRBV28|TRBJ1-1|TRBD1
CASSTSGGLNTEAFF
>TRBV7-9|TRBJ2-3|TRBD2
CASSLGLAGTTDTQYF
>TRBV7-2|TRBJ2-1|NA
CASSLEPLPGAEQFF
>TRBV2|TRBJ2-5|TRBD2
CASTSGGGETQYF
>TRBV4-1|TRBJ1-1|TRBD1
CASSQERQGARTEAFF
>TRBV7-9|TRBJ2-5|NA
CASSLGRQYQETQYF
>TRBV9|TRBJ2-3|NA
CASSVVGGAFTDTQYF
>TRBV15|TRBJ1-5|TRBD1
CATSTGGTGSNQPQHF
>TRBV11-2|TRBJ1-5|NA
CASSMYSNQPQHF
>TRBV27|TRBJ1-2|NA
CASSLSRAGYGYTF
>TRBV15|TRBJ2-3|NA
CATSRDPGDTQYF
>TRBV28|TRBJ2-7|TRBD2
CASSLSGGGLYEQYF
>TRBV9|TRBJ2-3|TRBD1
CASSSPRGITGGTDTQYF
>TRBV4-2|TRBJ1-1|TRBD1
CASSQEPPGQIAAEAFF
>TRBV7-2|TRBJ2-5|NA
CASSFGSQTTGTQYF
>TRBV4-3|TRBJ2-1|TRBD2
CASSRLAGFYNEQFF
>TRBV7-9|TRBJ2-3|NA
CASSLKGADTQYF
>TRBV7-3|TRBJ2-3|NA
CASSWGGGTQYF
>TRBV6-1|TRBJ1-5|NA
CASSDWQGSNQPQHF
>TRBV4-1|TRBJ1-1|TRBD1
CASSPRTGVGPTEAFF
>TRBV6-5|TRBJ2-2|TRBD1
CASSYWTGANTGELFF
>TRBV4-1|TRBJ2-3|TRBD2
CASSQESGGRPQYF
>TRBV28|TRBJ1-5|TRBD1
CASSAGQGGHQPQHF
>TRBV11-2|TRBJ2-1|NA
CASSLGGGDLNEQFF
>TRBV2|TRBJ2-5|TRBD2
CASSVAGGQETQYF